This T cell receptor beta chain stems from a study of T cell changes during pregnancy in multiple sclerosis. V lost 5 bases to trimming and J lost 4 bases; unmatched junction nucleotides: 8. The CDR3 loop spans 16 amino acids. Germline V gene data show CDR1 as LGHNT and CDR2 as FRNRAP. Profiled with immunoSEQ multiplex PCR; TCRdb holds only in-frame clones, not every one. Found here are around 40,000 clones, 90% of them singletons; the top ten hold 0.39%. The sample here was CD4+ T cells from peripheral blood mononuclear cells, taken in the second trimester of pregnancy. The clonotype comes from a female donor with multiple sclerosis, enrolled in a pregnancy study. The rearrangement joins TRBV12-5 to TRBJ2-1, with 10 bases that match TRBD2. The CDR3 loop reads CASGTPLAGAYNEQFF. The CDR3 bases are TGTGCTAGTGGTACCCCTCTAGCGGGGGCATACAATGAGCAGTTCTTC.